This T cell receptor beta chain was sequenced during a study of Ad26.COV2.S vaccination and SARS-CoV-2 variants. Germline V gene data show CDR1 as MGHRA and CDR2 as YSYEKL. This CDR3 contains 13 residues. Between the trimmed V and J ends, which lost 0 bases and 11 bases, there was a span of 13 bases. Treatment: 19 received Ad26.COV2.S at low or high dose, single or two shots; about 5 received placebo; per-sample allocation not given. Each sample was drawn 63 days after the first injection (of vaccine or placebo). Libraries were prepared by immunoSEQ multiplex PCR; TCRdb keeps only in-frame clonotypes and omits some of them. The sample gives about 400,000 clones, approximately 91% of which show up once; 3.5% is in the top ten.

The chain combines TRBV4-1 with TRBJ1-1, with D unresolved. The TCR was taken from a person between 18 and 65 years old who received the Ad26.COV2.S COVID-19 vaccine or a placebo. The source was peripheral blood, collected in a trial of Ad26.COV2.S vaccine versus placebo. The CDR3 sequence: CASSQDRRAKAFF. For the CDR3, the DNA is TGCGCCAGCAGCCAAGATCGACGGGCCAAGGCTTTCTTT.